Below, 15 T cell receptor beta chains from the same sample are listed, as sequenced in a study of graft-versus-host responses after intestinal transplantation (dated by TCRdb to the early 2020s). Per the publication, the time point label means: cells obtained before transplantation from donor or recipient. Their specific antigens are unknown. The method behind the library was the immunoSEQ multiplex PCR assay. The immuneACCESS repertoire file appears here via TCRdb, limited to in-frame rearrangements. These files lack a portion of the clones; in checked studies, under half of the deficit traces to unresolved V genes, and the cause of the others is not known. The sample contains more than 70,000 clones, about four fifths of them found a single time. Jointly, the top ten make up approximately 0.78% of the sample. The sample consisted of unstimulated CD4+ T cells sorted from spleen or lymph node cells, taken before intestinal transplant. The receptors derive from a human donor who received an intestinal transplant.

V and J are TRBV5-8 and TRBJ1-3; D is unresolved. The CDR3 length is 15 residues. Trimming cost V 0 bases and J 2 bases, with 9 bases left between them. Germline-derived CDR1 and CDR2 are SGHTS and YDEGEE. The DNA of the CDR3 is TGTGCCAGCAGCTTGGTTGGTGGAGCTGGAAACACCATATATTTT. It specifies CASSLVGGAGNTIYF.

This chain uses TRBV18 with TRBJ1-2, with TRBD1 as a possible D gene (6 bases). This CDR3 comprises 15 residues. Trimming cost V 3 bases and J 4 bases, with 15 bases left between them. The germline V gene has CDR1 KGHSH and CDR2 LQKENI. CDR3 nucleotide sequence: TGTGCCAGCTCACCCCTAGGACAGTTCGGCTATGGCTACACCTTC. Its translation is CASSPLGQFGYGYTF.

The chain has TRBV5-1 and TRBJ1-4, with D possibly being TRBD1 (5 bases). Per the germline V gene, CDR1 is SGHRS and CDR2 is YFSETQ. The CDR3 is 14 amino acids. V dropped 0 bases and J dropped 3 bases, with 6 bases sitting between them. Written as DNA, the CDR3 is TGCGCCAGCAGCTTGGGACAGTCTAATGAAAAACTGTTTTTT. Its protein product is CASSLGQSNEKLFF.

The chain uses TRBV6-6 and TRBJ2-7; 7 bases map to TRBD1. The CDR3 contains 15 residues. CDR1 is MNHNY and CDR2 is SVGAGI in the germline V gene (reference sequence). After removal of 4 bases from V and 3 bases from J, the junction contained 9 bases not matched to a gene. The CDR3 protein is CASSSTSGTDYEQYF. In nucleotides, the CDR3 is TGTGCCAGCAGTTCTACTTCCGGGACAGACTACGAGCAGTACTTC.

This clone appeared once. The chain is built from TRBV5-4 and TRBJ2-7; possible D gene TRBD1, 5 bases. CDR3 size: 17 residues. Looked up from germline, CDR1 is SGHNT and CDR2 is YYREEE (reference sequence). V gave up 2 bases and J gave up 0 bases, with 18 bases separating them. The CDR3, as DNA: TGTGCCAGCAGCTTAGGGGATTCGGGCCCCAGCTCCTACGAGCAGTACTTC. It is translated as CASSLGDSGPSSYEQYF.

The chain joins TRBV19 to TRBJ1-2; D remains unclear. Trimming pared 3 bases from V and 4 bases from J, leaving 9 bases between. Per germline, CDR1 LNHDA and CDR2 SQIVND (reference sequence). This CDR3 comprises 13 residues. The chain's CDR3 is CASSIREGYGYTF. In DNA form, the CDR3 reads TGTGCCAGTAGTATCCGCGAGGGCTATGGCTACACCTTC.

V and J are TRBV6-5 and TRBJ1-5, with 8 bases lining up with TRBD1. Per the germline V gene, CDR1 is MNHEY and CDR2 is SVGAGI. J lost 6 bases, V lost 5 bases, and 6 bases had no gene match. This CDR3 is built from 14 residues. The CDR3 DNA sequence: TGTGCCAGCAGTGGACAGGGCCGTACTCAGCCCCAGCATTTT. Translation: CASSGQGRTQPQHF.

V and J are TRBV28 and TRBJ1-1, with D uncertain. Trimming left V 4 bases short and J 0 bases short, with 6 bases between. This CDR3 has 13 amino acids. Germline CDR1 MDHEN, CDR2 SYDVKM. The CDR3 protein is CASSSPVNTEAFF. DNA of the CDR3: TGTGCCAGCAGTTCCCCGGTGAACACTGAAGCTTTCTTT.

The genes are TRBV15 and TRBJ2-5; D not certain. The CDR3 contains 12 residues. Germline CDR1 is LNHNV and CDR2 is YYDKDF (reference sequence). Trimming left V 0 bases short and J 7 bases short, with 6 bases between. For the CDR3, the DNA is TGTGCCACCAGCAGAGATGCAGGGACCCAGTACTTC. It translates to CATSRDAGTQYF.

About this clone itself: One end of the junction fails to match germline, which may point to a read error. The rearrangement uses TRBV6-4 and TRBJ1-5; 7 bases are a match to TRBD1. Germline loops: CDR1 MRHNA, CDR2 SNTAGT. This CDR3 region has 19 residues. The CDR3 reads CASSDPTGKGKYGIGIGIF. The DNA for the CDR3 is TGTGCCAGCAGTGACCCGACAGGGAAGGGGAAATACGGAATCGGAATCGGGATTTTT.

This chain uses TRBV30 with TRBJ1-5, with TRBD1 as a possible D gene (6 bases). The CDR3 consists of 13 residues. Germline CDR1 reads GTSNPN; CDR2 reads SVGIG (reference sequence). V was pared by 5 bases and J by 4 bases, with 12 bases between. CDR3 protein: CAWARGANQPQHF. CDR3 sequence (DNA): TGTGCCTGGGCACGGGGGGCTAATCAGCCCCAGCATTTT.

This chain uses TRBV5-1 with TRBJ2-5; 8 bases agree with TRBD2. Germline assignment: CDR1 SGHRS and CDR2 YFSETQ. Unmatched junction bases numbered 4, after V lost 1 base and J lost 5 bases. This CDR3 is 14 amino acids long. The CDR3 DNA reads TGCGCCAGCAGCTTGTGGACTAGCCAGGAGACCCAGTACTTC. Encoded protein: CASSLWTSQETQYF.

The chain links TRBV18 to TRBJ1-5; TRBD1 agrees at 12 bases. CDR1 KGHSH and CDR2 LQKENI come from the germline V gene. The CDR3 covers 15 residues. With 2 bases clipped from V and 9 bases from J, the junction kept 5 bases outside the gene matches. The CDR3 DNA is TGTGCCAGCTCACCAGGGACAGGGGGCGCAGGGCCCCAGCATTTT. The encoded protein is CASSPGTGGAGPQHF.

The chain links TRBV11-1 to TRBJ2-5, with D uncertain. Germline assignment: CDR1 SGHAT and CDR2 FQDESV (reference sequence). Trimming shortened V by 5 bases and J by 5 bases, and 9 bases separated the two germline ends. There are 12 residues in the CDR3. The CDR3, as DNA: TGTGCCAGCAGCGTTCCCGGTGAGACCCAGTACTTC. It specifies CASSVPGETQYF.

V gene TRBV18 combines with J gene TRBJ2-3; D might be TRBD2 (6 bases). Trimming pared 3 bases from V and 2 bases from J, leaving 12 bases between. Germline-derived CDR1 and CDR2 are KGHSH and LQKENI. The CDR3 covers 15 residues. For the CDR3, the DNA is TGTGCCAGCTCACCCCCGTGGGGGGACACAGATACGCAGTATTTT. Protein product: CASSPPWGDTDTQYF.